What follows describes a single T cell receptor beta chain. Its antigen remains unidentified. This entry belongs to a study of cytomegalovirus exposure and HLA in healthy donors. 60 Vbeta and 13 Jbeta primers were used in PCR. Only in-frame clones appear in the TCRdb table, and some are missing; sequencing was by immunoSEQ multiplex PCR. The top ten clones hold around 2.3% of a sample with about 89,000 clones, around 64% of them seen once. Findings of the study overall: Later analysis reportedly placed an Asian-associated ancestry cluster below the approximately 700-donor mean in N-insertions. When analyzed later, the rates of TCR association showed variation by HLA locus, with DRB1 the most and HLA-C the fewest. In vitro assays verified that a few CMV-associated chains recognized CMV antigens specifically.

When sampled, the donors appeared nominally healthy, though they likely had unrecorded immune exposures. This CDR3 is built from 13 residues. Germline trimming cut 3 bases from V and 6 bases from J; bases unmatched to any gene: 4. The germline gives CDR1 GTSNPN, CDR2 SVGIG (reference sequence). Sequences were obtained from PBMCs. This chain joins TRBV30 and TRBJ2-2, with 7 bases aligning to TRBD1. The receptor comes from a young man in good health and CMV-seronegative. The CDR3 DNA reads as TGTGCCTGGAGCACTACAGGGGCCGGGGAGCTGTTTTTT. This sequence encodes CAWSTTGAGELFF.